Listed here are 17 T cell receptor beta chains from one sample, sequenced in a study of brain T cells in children with intractable seizures. Method: immunoSEQ multiplex PCR; TCRdb's copy keeps in-frame clones and lacks some. Found here are tens of thousands of clones, about 93% of them singletons; the top ten hold approximately 1.5%. This specimen consisted of peripheral blood, obtained at surgery. Receptor source: a boy under two years old with tuberous sclerosis and intractable seizures.

The chain carries TRBV5-1 and TRBJ1-2; D may be TRBD1 (5 bases). The CDR3 covers 15 residues. The V gene lost 3 bases and the J gene lost 5 bases, with 17 bases spanning the gap. Germline CDR1 reads SGHRS; CDR2 reads YFSETQ. CDR3 sequence: CASSSLEREGYGYTF. DNA of the CDR3: TGCGCCAGCAGCTCCCTCGAGAGGGAGGGGTATGGCTACACCTTC.

The chain joins TRBV15 to TRBJ2-2; TRBD1 might be the D (6 bases). Germline CDR1 reads LNHNV; CDR2 reads YYDKDF (reference sequence). The CDR3 runs 17 residues. V gave up 4 bases and J gave up 1 base, with 16 bases separating them. The CDR3 loop reads CATSTRKGVLNTGELFF. CDR3 sequence (DNA): TGTGCCACCAGCACGAGAAAGGGGGTGCTGAACACCGGGGAGCTGTTTTTT. Full variable domain (rest looked up from reference TRBV15 and TRBJ2-2): DAMVIQNPRYQVTQFGKPVTLSCSQTLNHNVMYWYQQKSSQAPKLLFHYYDKDFNNEADTPDNFQSRRPNTSFCFLDIRSPGLGDTAMYLCATSTRKGVLNTGELFFGEGSRLTVL.

The chain combines TRBV29-1 with TRBJ2-2, with TRBD2 identical over 11 bases. With 7 bases clipped from V and 5 bases from J, the junction kept 15 bases outside the gene matches. This CDR3 contains 17 residues. Germline CDR1 reads SQVTM; CDR2 reads ANQGSEA. The chain's CDR3 is CSALSRYSGGETGELFF. The CDR3 DNA follows: TGCAGCGCTCTAAGCCGCTATAGCGGGGGGGAGACCGGGGAGCTGTTTTTT.

V is TRBV6-5 and J is TRBJ2-7; 12 nucleotides line up with TRBD2. The CDR3 runs 15 residues. Per the germline V gene, CDR1 is MNHEY and CDR2 is SVGAGI. The junction had 3 bases not matched to a gene; V was cut back by 6 bases and J by 0 bases. CDR3 coding DNA: TGTGCCAGCAGGATGACTAGCGGGGGCTCCTACGAGCAGTACTTC. As protein: CASRMTSGGSYEQYF.

The V call is TRBV30, the J call TRBJ1-1; possible D gene TRBD1, 5 bases. Deletions cut 0 bases from V and 10 bases from J, with 15 bases between. Germline CDR1 is GTSNPN and CDR2 is SVGIG (reference sequence). This CDR3 contains 13 residues. The DNA for the CDR3 is TGTGCCTGGAGTGTACCCGGGTGGGGGGGAGCTTTCTTT. Amino acid sequence: CAWSVPGWGGAFF.

In this sample, this clone turned up once. The chain recombines TRBV19 with TRBJ2-2; D is perhaps TRBD1 (5 bases). The CDR3 sequence is 14 residues long. Trimming pared 9 bases from V and 5 bases from J, leaving 16 bases between. Per the germline V gene, CDR1 is LNHDA and CDR2 is SQIVND (reference sequence). The CDR3 bases are TGTGCCAGGAGCAAGTTAACAGGTACCGGGGAGCTGTTTTTT. Amino acids: CARSKLTGTGELFF.

The CDR3 region is CASSLTANVLTF. CDR3 DNA: TGTGCCAGCAGCTTAACGGCCAACGTCCTGACTTTC. The chain recombines TRBV13 with TRBJ2-6; no clear D. Germline lookup yields CDR1 PRHDT and CDR2 FYEKMQ (reference sequence). Trimming took 2 bases from V and 6 from J, leaving 2 bases between them. CDR3 size: 12 residues. Full variable domain (rest looked up from reference TRBV13 and TRBJ2-6): AAGVIQSPRHLIKEKRETATLKCYPIPRHDTVYWYQQGPGQDPQFLISFYEKMQSDKGSIPDRFSAQQFSDYHSELNMSSLELGDSALYFCASSLTANVLTFGAGSRLTVL.

J is TRBJ2-1 and V is TRBV19; TRBD2 is a possible D gene (7 bases). V was cut by 3 bases and J by 7 bases, with 13 bases left in between. The CDR3 contains 14 residues. Germline V gene data show CDR1 as LNHDA and CDR2 as SQIVND (reference sequence). The CDR3 nucleotides are TGTGCCAGTAGTATCCAGGGGAGGGGGAATGAGCAGTTCTTC. It translates to CASSIQGRGNEQFF.

The J gene is TRBJ2-1, the V gene TRBV9, with 8 bases that match TRBD2. This CDR3 comprises 15 residues. Germline CDR1 is SGDLS and CDR2 is YYNGEE. Trimming removed 4 bases from V and 2 bases from J; junction bases left unmatched: 5. CDR3 DNA: TGTGCCAGCAGCTTCGCGGGGGGTCCCTACAATGAGCAGTTCTTC. This sequence encodes CASSFAGGPYNEQFF.

V usage is TRBV7-9 and J usage is TRBJ2-7, with 9 bases aligning to TRBD1. This CDR3 spans 17 amino acids. Trimming removed 4 bases from V and 3 bases from J; junction bases left unmatched: 13. In germline, CDR1 is SEHNR, CDR2 FQNEAQ (reference sequence). In DNA, the CDR3 is TGTGCCAGCAGCTATCCTCCGGGACAGGGAAAAATCTACGAGCAGTACTTC. Translating it yields CASSYPPGQGKIYEQYF.

The chain carries TRBV3-1 (or the pseudogene TRBV3-2) and TRBJ2-7; 7 nucleotides match TRBD1. The V gene end was trimmed by 2 bases and the J gene end by 3 bases; junction bases not matched to a gene: 7. CDR3 size: 15 residues. Germline V CDR1 and CDR2: LGHDT, YNNKEL (reference sequence). DNA for the CDR3: TGTGCCAGCAGCCAAACCCCGGGACAGATCTACGAGCAGTACTTC. It is translated as CASSQTPGQIYEQYF.

This clone was seen only once. V and J are TRBV12-2 and TRBJ2-3; the D call in the table, TRBD1, was not verified against the DNA. TRBV12-2 is termed a pseudogene. This CDR3 has 15 amino acids. The CDR3 reads CASRLARTATDTQYF. As DNA, the CDR3 is TGTGCAAGTCGCTTAGCGAGGACAGCCACAGATACGCAGTATTTT.

The gene calls are TRBV5-4 and TRBJ2-7; 7 bases align to TRBD2. V lost 4 bases and J lost 1; bases outside the gene matches: 5. The CDR3 runs to 14 residues. Germline loops: CDR1 SGHNT, CDR2 YYREEE (reference sequence). CDR3 protein: CASSDSGRSYEQYF. CDR3 DNA: TGTGCCAGCAGCGATAGCGGGCGTTCCTACGAGCAGTACTTC.

This rearrangement joins TRBV11-2 to TRBJ1-4; 10 bases match TRBD1. In germline, CDR1 is SGHAT, CDR2 FQNNGV. The CDR3 covers 14 residues. Trimming at V came to 5 bases and at J to 8 bases, leaving 5 bases not matched to a gene. This chain's CDR3 is CASSPGTGVEKLFF. The CDR3 coding sequence is TGTGCCAGCAGCCCCGGGACAGGGGTCGAAAAACTGTTTTTT.

The chain combines TRBV12-3 or TRBV12-4 with TRBJ2-5; D assignment may be TRBD1 or TRBD2 (5 bases each). The V end lost 7 bases, the J end lost 1 base, and 10 bases lay between the germline ends. This CDR3 spans 13 amino acids. CDR3 nucleotides: TGTGCCAGCACCTTCGGGACCCAAGAGACCCAGTACTTC. Translated, it gives CASTFGTQETQYF.

J is TRBJ2-7 and V is TRBV5-6; TRBD1 matches 7 bases. The CDR3 extends over 15 amino acids. In germline, CDR1 is SGHDT, CDR2 YYEEEE. Trimming removed 5 bases from V and 3 bases from J; junction bases left unmatched: 11. The CDR3 spells CASSTGTALYYEQYF. CDR3 sequence (DNA): TGTGCCAGCAGTACCGGGACAGCGCTTTACTACGAGCAGTACTTC.

This sequence joins TRBV3-1 (or the pseudogene TRBV3-2) and TRBJ2-1, with 14 bases identical to TRBD2. The trim removed 0 bases at V and 10 bases at J, leaving 5 bases unmatched. This CDR3 has 16 residues. Germline V gives CDR1 LGHDT, CDR2 YNNKEL (reference sequence). CDR3 region: CASSQETSGRAKEQFF. CDR3 nucleotide sequence: TGTGCCAGCAGCCAAGAGACTAGCGGGAGGGCCAAAGAGCAGTTCTTC.